A selection of T cell receptor beta chains follows, all from one sample in a study of cytomegalovirus exposure and HLA in healthy donors. This table comes from immunoSEQ multiplex PCR, and its TCRdb copy is limited to in-frame clones, with some not included. The sample lists roughly 130,000 clones; around 86% were seen once. What was sequenced was PBMCs. Receptors originate from a man younger than 35 in good health and CMV-seronegative. Both conserved end residues are part of each CDR3. Each record gives: V gene, clone size, J gene, D gene, CDR3 protein, CDR3 DNA. A D gene is named only where the DNA matches it firmly. Size values are once, few and many counts, or a class for expanded clones, and some rows have none.

TRBV30	-	TRBJ1-2	-	CAQRQSRNYGYTF	TGTGCCCAGCGGCAATCCCGTAACTATGGCTACACCTTC
TRBV9	-	TRBJ2-3	-	CASSVTASTDTQYF	TGTGCCAGCAGCGTAACAGCTAGCACAGATACGCAGTATTTT
TRBV14	-	TRBJ2-3	TRBD1	CASRRRDRGGDTQYF	TGTGCCAGCAGACGCCGGGACAGGGGTGGGGATACGCAGTATTTT
TRBV6-1	-	TRBJ1-5	-	CASSEDIWSYQPQHF	TGTGCCAGCAGTGAAGATATTTGGAGTTATCAGCCCCAGCATTTT
TRBV27	-	TRBJ2-7	TRBD1	CASSFRTGISYEQYF	TGTGCCAGCAGTTTCAGGACAGGGATTTCCTACGAGCAGTACTTC
TRBV7-2	once	TRBJ2-3	TRBD2	CASSRSQILAGLATDTQYF	TGTGCCAGCAGCCGGTCTCAGATTCTAGCGGGGCTCGCCACAGATACGCAGTATTTT
TRBV7-9	-	TRBJ1-6	TRBD1	CASSPAGDRATSPLHF	TGTGCCAGCAGCCCCGCCGGGGACAGGGCGACTTCACCCCTCCACTTT
TRBV28	-	TRBJ1-2	TRBD1	CASSSLQGAGVYGYTF	TGTGCCAGCAGTTCCCTACAGGGGGCGGGGGTCTATGGCTACACCTTC
TRBV15	-	TRBJ1-1	-	CATSRDLFNRRTEAFF	TGTGCCACCAGCAGAGATCTGTTTAACAGGCGCACTGAAGCTTTCTTT
TRBV4-3	few	TRBJ1-2	-	CASQDSLRLVGGYTF	TGCGCCAGCCAGGACAGCCTTCGGTTAGTCGGTGGCTACACCTTC
TRBV7-9	-	TRBJ2-1	TRBD1	CASSAQRTGDTYNEQFF	TGTGCCAGCAGCGCCCAAAGGACAGGCGACACCTACAATGAGCAGTTCTTC
TRBV7-2	once	TRBJ1-4	-	CASSPGDKGATNEKLFF	TGTGCCAGCAGTCCAGGGGATAAGGGGGCAACTAATGAAAAACTGTTTTTT
TRBV23-1	-	TRBJ1-2	-	CASSATQYYGYTF	TGCGCCAGCAGCGCTACACAGTACTATGGCTACACCTTC
TRBV2	-	TRBJ2-5	TRBD2	CASSRTGTSGEYQETQYF	TGTGCCAGCAGTCGAACCGGGACTAGCGGGGAGTACCAAGAGACCCAGTACTTC
TRBV27	-	TRBJ1-1	-	CASSPSDSYNTEAFF	TGTGCCAGCAGTCCGTCGGACAGTTATAACACTGAAGCTTTCTTT
TRBV9	-	TRBJ1-2	-	CASSPRPGGYTF	TGTGCCAGCAGCCCTCGCCCGGGTGGCTACACCTTC
TRBV11-2	-	TRBJ1-1	-	CASSLGVNTEAFF	TGTGCCAGCAGTCTAGGGGTGAACACTGAAGCTTTCTTT